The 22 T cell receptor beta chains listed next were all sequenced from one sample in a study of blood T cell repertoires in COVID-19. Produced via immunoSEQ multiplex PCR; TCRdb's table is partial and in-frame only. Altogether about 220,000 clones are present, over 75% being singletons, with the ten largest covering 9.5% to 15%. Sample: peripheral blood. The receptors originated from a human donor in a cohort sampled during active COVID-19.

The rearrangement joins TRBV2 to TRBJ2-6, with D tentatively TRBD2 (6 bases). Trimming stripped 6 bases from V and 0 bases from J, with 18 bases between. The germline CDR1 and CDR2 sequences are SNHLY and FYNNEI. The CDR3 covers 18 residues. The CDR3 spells CASRKDYLLSSGANVLTF. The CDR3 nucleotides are TGTGCCAGCAGGAAGGACTATTTACTCTCCTCTGGGGCCAACGTCCTGACTTTC.

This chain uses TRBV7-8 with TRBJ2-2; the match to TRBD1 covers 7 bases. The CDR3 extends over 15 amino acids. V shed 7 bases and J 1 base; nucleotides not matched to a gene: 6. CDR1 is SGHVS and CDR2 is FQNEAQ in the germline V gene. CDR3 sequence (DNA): TGTGCCAGCAAGAGGGGGCAGGGGAACACCGGGGAGCTGTTTTTT. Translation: CASKRGQGNTGELFF.

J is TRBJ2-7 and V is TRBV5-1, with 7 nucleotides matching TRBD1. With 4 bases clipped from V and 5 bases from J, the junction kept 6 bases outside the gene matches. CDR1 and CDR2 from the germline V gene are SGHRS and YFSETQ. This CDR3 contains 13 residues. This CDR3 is CASSLGTDNEQYF. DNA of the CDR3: TGCGCCAGCAGCCTTGGGACAGACAACGAGCAGTACTTC.

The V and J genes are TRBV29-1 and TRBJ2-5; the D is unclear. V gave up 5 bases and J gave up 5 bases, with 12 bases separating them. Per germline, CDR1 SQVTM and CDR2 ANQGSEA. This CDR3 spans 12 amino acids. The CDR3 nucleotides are TGCAGCGTTTTGGTTACGCAGGAGACCCAGTACTTC. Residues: CSVLVTQETQYF.

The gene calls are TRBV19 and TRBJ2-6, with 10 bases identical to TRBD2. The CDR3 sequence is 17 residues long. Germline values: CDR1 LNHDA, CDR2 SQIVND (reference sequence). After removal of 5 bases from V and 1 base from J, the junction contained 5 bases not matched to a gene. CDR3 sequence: CASSRASGSSGANVLTF. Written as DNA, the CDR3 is TGTGCCAGTAGTCGGGCTAGCGGGAGTTCTGGGGCCAACGTCCTGACTTTC.

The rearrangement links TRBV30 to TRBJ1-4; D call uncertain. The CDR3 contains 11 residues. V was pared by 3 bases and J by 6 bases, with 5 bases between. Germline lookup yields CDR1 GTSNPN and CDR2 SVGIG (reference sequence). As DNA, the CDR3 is TGTGCCTGGAGCTCCGATGAAAAACTGTTTTTT. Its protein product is CAWSSDEKLFF.

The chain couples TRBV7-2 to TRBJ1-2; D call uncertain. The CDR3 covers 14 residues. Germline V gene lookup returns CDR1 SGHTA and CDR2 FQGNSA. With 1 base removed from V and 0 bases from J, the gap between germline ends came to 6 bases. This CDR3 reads CASSLGGSNYGYTF. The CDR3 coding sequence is TGTGCCAGCAGCTTAGGAGGGTCTAACTATGGCTACACCTTC.

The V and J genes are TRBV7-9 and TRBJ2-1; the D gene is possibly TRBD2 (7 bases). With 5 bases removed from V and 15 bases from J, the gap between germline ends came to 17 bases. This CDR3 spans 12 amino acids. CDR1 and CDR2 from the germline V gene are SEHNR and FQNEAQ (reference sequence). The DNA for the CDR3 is TGTGCCAGCAGCCCAAGGGGGGGAGTATTGTTCTTC. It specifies CASSPRGGVLFF. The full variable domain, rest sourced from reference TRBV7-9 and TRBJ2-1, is DTGVSQNPRHKITKRGQNVTFRCDPISEHNRLYWYRQTLGQGPEFLTYFQNEAQLEKSRLLSDRFSAERPKGSFSTLEIQRTEQGDSAMYLCASSPRGGVLFFGPGTRLTVL.

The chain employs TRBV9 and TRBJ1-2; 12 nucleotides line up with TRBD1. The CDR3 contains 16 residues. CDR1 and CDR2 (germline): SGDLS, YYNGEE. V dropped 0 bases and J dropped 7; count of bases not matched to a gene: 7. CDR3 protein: CASSVAPGQGAGGYTF. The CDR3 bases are TGTGCCAGCAGCGTAGCTCCGGGACAGGGGGCAGGTGGCTACACCTTC.

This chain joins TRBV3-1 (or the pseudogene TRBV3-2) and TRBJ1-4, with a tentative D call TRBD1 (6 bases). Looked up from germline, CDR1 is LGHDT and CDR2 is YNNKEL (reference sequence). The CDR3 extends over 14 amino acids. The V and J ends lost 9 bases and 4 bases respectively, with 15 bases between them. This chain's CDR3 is CARGHRAGNEKLFF. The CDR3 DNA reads TGTGCCAGGGGGCACAGGGCCGGTAATGAAAAACTGTTTTTT.

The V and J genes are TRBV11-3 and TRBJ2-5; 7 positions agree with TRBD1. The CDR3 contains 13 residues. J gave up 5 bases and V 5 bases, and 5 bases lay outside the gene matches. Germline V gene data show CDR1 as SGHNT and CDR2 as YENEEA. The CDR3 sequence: CASSIQGSETQYF. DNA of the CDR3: TGTGCCAGCAGCATACAGGGGTCTGAGACCCAGTACTTC.

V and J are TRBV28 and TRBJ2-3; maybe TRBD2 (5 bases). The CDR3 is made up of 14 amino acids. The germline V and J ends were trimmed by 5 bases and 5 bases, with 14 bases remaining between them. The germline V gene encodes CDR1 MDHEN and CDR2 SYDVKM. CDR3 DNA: TGTGCCAGCAGTCCTGGGAGTGCGGTAGATACGCAGTATTTT. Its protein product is CASSPGSAVDTQYF. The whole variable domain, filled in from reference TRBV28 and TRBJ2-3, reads DVKVTQSSRYLVKRTGEKVFLECVQDMDHENMFWYRQDPGLGLRLIYFSYDVKMKEKGDIPEGYSVSREKKERFSLILESASTNQTSMYLCASSPGSAVDTQYFGPGTRLTVL.

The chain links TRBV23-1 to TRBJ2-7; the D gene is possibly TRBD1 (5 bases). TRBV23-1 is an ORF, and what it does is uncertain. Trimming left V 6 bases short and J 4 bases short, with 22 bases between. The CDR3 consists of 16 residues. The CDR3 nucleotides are TGCGCCAGCAGCCCCTGGAAAGACAGTCCCCCATACGAGCAGTACTTC. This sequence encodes CASSPWKDSPPYEQYF.

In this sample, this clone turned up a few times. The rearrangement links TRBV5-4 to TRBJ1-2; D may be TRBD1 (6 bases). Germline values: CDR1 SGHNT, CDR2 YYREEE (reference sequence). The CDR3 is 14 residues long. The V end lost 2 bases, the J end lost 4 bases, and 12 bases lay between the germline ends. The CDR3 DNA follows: TGTGCCAGCAGCTTAAGGACAGAGACCTATGGCTACACCTTC. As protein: CASSLRTETYGYTF.

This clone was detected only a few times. CDR3 loop: CAISEDFQNYGYTF. CDR3 in DNA: TGTGCCATCAGTGAGGACTTTCAGAACTATGGCTACACCTTC. The chain has TRBV10-3 and TRBJ1-2; no clear D gene. The germline V gene encodes CDR1 ENHRY and CDR2 SYGVKD. The CDR3 has 14 amino acids. Trimming stripped 2 bases from V and 2 bases from J, with 9 bases between.

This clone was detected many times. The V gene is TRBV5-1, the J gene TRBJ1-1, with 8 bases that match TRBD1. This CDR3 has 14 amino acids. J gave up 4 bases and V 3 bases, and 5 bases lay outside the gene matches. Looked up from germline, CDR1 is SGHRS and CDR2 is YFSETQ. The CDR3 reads CASSSDRGGTEAFF. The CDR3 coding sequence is TGCGCCAGCAGCTCCGACAGGGGAGGCACTGAAGCTTTCTTT.

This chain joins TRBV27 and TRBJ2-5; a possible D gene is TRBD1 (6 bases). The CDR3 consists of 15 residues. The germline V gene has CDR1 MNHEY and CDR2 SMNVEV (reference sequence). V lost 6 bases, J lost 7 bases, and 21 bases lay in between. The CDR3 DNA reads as TGTGCCAGCAGCCAACCCCAAGCAGGGGTCAGGACCCAGTACTTC. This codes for CASSQPQAGVRTQYF.

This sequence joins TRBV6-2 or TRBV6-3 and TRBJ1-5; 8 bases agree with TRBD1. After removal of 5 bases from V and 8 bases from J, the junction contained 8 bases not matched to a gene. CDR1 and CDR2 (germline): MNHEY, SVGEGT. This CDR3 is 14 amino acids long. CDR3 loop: CASSQDRGGKPQHF. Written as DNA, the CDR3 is TGTGCCAGCAGTCAAGACAGGGGCGGGAAGCCCCAGCATTTT.

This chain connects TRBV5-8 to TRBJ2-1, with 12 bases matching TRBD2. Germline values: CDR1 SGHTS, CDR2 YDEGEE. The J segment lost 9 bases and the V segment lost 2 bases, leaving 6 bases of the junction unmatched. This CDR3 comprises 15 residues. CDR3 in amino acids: CASSFLAGGRGEQFF. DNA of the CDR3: TGTGCCAGCAGCTTTCTAGCGGGAGGGCGAGGTGAGCAGTTCTTC.

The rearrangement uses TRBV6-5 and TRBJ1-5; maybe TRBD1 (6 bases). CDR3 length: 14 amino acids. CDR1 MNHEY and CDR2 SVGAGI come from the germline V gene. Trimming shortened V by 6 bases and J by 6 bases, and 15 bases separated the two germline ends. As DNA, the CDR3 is TGTGCCAGCAGCGAGTCGGGGGGCGGTCAGCCCCAGCATTTT. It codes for CASSESGGGQPQHF.

CDR3 in DNA: TGTGCCAGCAGTCCTCAGGGTGTGGAGACCCAGTACTTC. Translating it yields CASSPQGVETQYF. The chain couples TRBV6-6 to TRBJ2-5; D may be TRBD1 (5 bases). CDR3 length: 13 amino acids. From germline, CDR1 is MNHNY and CDR2 SVGAGI (reference sequence). The V gene lost 5 bases and the J gene lost 5 bases, with 12 bases spanning the gap.

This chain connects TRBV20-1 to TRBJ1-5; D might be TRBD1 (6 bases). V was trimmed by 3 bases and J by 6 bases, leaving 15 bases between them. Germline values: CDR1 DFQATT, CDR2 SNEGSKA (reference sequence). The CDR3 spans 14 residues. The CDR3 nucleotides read TGCAGTGCTAGTTTGGGGGCGCTGGGTCAGCCCCAGCATTTT. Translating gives CSASLGALGQPQHF.